This T cell receptor beta chain was found in a study of shared clonotypes between healthy human individuals. About the study: Donors were two women and a few men aged 18 to 49.

This CDR3 spans 13 amino acids. V lost 6 bases, J lost 1 base, and 9 bases lay in between. CDR1 and CDR2 from the germline V gene are MNHNS and SASEGT. This clone was seen once. The same CDR3 also results from other DNA sequences found in this sample. Once extracted for a subset, genomic DNA was divided evenly among several immunoSEQ plates. Data came from immunoSEQ multiplex PCR; TCRdb stores just in-frame clones and leaves some out. This sample carries about 470,000 clones, roughly 77% of them seen once, and the ten largest clones take about 12%. The clonotype was recovered from a middle-aged woman in good health. Some clones in this sample may be carry-over from other donors' samples. The specimen was PBMCs. The V gene is TRBV6-1, the J gene TRBJ1-1, with a tentative D call TRBD1 (6 bases). CDR3 DNA sequence: TGTGCCAGCAGGCCGACAGGGAACACTGAAGCTTTCTTT. Encoded protein: CASRPTGNTEAFF.